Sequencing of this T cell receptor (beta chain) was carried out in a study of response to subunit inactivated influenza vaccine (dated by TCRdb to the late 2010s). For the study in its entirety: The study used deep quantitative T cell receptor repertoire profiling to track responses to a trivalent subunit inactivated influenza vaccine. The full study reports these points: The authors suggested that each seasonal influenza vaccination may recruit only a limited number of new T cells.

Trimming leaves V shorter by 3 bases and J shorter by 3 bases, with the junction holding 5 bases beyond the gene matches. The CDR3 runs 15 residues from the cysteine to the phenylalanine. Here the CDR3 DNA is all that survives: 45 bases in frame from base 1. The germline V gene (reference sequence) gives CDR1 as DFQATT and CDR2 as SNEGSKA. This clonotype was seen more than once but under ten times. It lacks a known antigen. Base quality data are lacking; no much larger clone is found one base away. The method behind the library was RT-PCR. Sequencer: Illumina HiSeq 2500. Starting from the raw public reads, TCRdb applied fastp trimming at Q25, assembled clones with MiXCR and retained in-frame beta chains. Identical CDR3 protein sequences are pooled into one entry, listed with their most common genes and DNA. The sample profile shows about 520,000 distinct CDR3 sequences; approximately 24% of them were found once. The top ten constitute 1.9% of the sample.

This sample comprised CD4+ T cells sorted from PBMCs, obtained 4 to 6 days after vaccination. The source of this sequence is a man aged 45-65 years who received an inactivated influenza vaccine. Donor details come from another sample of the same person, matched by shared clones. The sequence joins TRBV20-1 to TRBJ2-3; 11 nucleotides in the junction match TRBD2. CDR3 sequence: CSARTSGAGTDTQYF. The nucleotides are TGCAGTGCTAGGACTAGCGGGGCCGGAACAGATACGCAGTATTTT.